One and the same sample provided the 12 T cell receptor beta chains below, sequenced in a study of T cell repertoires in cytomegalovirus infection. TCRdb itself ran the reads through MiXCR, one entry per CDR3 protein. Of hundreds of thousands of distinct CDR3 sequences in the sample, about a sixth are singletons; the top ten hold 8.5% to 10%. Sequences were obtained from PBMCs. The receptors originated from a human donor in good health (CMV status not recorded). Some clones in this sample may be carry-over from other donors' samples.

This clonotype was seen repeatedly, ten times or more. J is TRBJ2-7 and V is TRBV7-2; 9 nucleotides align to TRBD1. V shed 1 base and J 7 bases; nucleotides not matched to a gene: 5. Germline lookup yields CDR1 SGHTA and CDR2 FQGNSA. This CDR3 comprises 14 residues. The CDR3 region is CASSLGGQGREQYF. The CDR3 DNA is TGTGCCAGCAGCTTAGGGGGACAGGGTAGAGAGCAGTACTTC.

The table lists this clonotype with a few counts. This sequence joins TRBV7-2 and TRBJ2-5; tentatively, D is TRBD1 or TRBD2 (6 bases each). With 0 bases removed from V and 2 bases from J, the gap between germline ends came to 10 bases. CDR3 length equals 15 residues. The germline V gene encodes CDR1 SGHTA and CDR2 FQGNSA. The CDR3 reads CASSLAGGQQETQYF. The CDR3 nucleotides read TGTGCCAGCAGCTTAGCGGGGGGACAACAAGAGACCCAGTACTTC.

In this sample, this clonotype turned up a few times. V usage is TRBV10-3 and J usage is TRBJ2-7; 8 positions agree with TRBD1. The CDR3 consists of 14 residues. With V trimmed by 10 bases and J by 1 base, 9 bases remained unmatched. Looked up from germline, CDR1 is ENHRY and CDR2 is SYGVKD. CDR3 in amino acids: CATASDRVSYEQYF. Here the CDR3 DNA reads TGTGCCACCGCTTCGGACAGGGTATCCTACGAGCAGTACTTC.

DNA of the CDR3: TGTGCCAGCAGGAGGGCGGGAGCCACAGATACGCAGTATTTT. Translation: CASRRAGATDTQYF. This rearrangement joins TRBV12-3 or TRBV12-4 to TRBJ2-3, with 7 nucleotides matching TRBD2. The CDR3 has 14 amino acids. The V segment lost 6 bases and the J segment 2 bases; nucleotides outside the gene matches: 5.

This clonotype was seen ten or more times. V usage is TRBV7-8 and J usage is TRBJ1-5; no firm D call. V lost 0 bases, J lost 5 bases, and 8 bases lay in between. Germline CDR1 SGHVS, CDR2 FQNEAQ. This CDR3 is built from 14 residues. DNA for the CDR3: TGTGCCAGCAGCTTAGCGGAGAGGTATCAGCCCCAGCATTTT. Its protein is CASSLAERYQPQHF.

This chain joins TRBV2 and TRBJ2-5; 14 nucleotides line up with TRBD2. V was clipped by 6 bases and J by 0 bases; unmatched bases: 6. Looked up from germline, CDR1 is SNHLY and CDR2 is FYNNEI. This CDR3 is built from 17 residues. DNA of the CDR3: TGTGCCAGCAGGGCCGGGACTAGCGGGGGATACCAAGAGACCCAGTACTTC. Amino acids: CASRAGTSGGYQETQYF.

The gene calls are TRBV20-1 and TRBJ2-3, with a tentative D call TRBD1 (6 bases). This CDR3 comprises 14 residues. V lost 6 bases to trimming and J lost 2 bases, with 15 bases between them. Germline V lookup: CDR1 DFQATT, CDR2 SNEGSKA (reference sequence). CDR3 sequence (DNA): TGCAGTGCCCACAGGGCGACCTACACAGATACGCAGTATTTT. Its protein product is CSAHRATYTDTQYF.

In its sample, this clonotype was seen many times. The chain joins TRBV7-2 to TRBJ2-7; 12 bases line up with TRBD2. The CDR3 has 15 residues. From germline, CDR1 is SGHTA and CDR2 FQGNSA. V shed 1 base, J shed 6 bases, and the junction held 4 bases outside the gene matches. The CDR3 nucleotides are TGTGCCAGCAGCTTAGTTCTAGCGGGAGGGCCCGAGCAGTACTTC. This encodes CASSLVLAGGPEQYF.

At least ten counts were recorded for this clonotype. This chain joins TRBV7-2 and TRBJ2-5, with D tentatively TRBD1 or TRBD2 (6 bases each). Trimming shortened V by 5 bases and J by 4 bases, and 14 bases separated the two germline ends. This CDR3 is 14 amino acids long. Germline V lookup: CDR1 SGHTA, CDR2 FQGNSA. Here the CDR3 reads CASSPGGGRETQYF. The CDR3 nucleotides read TGTGCCAGCAGCCCCGGTGGGGGGCGAGAGACCCAGTACTTC. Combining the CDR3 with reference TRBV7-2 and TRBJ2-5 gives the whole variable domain GAGVSQSPSNKVTEKGKDVELRCDPISGHTALYWYRQSLGQGLEFLIYFQGNSAPDKSGLPSDRFSAERTGGSVSTLTIQRTQQEDSAVYLCASSPGGGRETQYFGPGTRLLVL.

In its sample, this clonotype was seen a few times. For the CDR3, the DNA is TGTGCCAGCAGTTTAGAACCACCTGGCAGCACCTTC. This gives the protein CASSLEPPGSTF. The rearrangement links TRBV12-3 or TRBV12-4 to TRBJ1-2; D unclear. The V and J ends lost 1 base and 13 bases respectively, with 13 bases between them. CDR3 length: 12 residues.

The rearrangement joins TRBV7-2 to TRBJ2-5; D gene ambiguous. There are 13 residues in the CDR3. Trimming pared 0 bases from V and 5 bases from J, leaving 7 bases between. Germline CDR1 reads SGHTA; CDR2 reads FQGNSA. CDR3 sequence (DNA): TGTGCCAGCAGCTTAGCGGCGGTGGAGACCCAGTACTTC. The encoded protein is CASSLAAVETQYF.

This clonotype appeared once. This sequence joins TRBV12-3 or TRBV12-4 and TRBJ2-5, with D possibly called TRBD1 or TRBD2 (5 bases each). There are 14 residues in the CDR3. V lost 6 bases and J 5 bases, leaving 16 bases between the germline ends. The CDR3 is CASSMNAGGETQYF. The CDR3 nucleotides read TGTGCCAGCAGCATGAATGCTGGGGGTGAGACCCAGTACTTC.